What follows is one T cell receptor (beta chain) and its context. Trimming took off 3 bases at V and 5 bases at J, with 8 bases between the two ends. The germline V gene has CDR1 SGHTA and CDR2 FQGNSA. The CDR3 contains 13 residues. The sample's treatment: oral pan-JAK inhibitor, 5-10 mg twice daily. The sample belongs to a study of CD8+ T cells in alopecia areata. Sequencing templates came from extracted RNA that was reverse transcribed into cDNA. Sequenced by immunoSEQ multiplex PCR; TCRdb stores in-frame clones only, minus some. Counted here are 200,000 to 250,000 clones, around 57% occurring once; the ten biggest clones make up around 1.6%.

This sequence was found in a human donor with alopecia areata. Sample: CD4+ T cells sorted from blood, taken at week 4, from a patient treated with tofacitinib. This chain connects TRBV7-2 to TRBJ1-5; no firm D call. For the CDR3, the DNA is TGTGCCAGCAGCTTGTTAATCGATCAGCCCCAGCATTTT. As protein: CASSLLIDQPQHF.